A selection of T cell receptor beta chains follows, all from one sample in a study of CD8+ T cells in alopecia areata. Clones were read by immunoSEQ multiplex PCR, and TCRdb kept only the in-frame ones, dropping some. The data contain 140,000 to 150,000 clones, roughly 50% of them singletons. Here the sequenced sample was CD4+ T cells sorted from blood, taken at week 0. Source of these receptors: a human donor with alopecia areata. Each CDR3 is given with its conserved first and last residue. D genes are given only for firm matches. Rows give clone size only sometimes, using once, few, many, or a class for an expanded clone.

clone_size j_call d_call v_call cdr3_aa cdr3_nt
- TRBJ2-1 - TRBV7-2 CASSSGQSHPYNEQFF TGTGCCAGCAGCTCTGGACAGTCCCACCCCTACAATGAGCAGTTCTTC
- TRBJ1-6 TRBD1 TRBV6-1 CASSATGTGALYSSPLHF TGTGCCAGCAGTGCCACCGGGACAGGGGCATTGTATTCTTCACCCCTCCACTTT
- TRBJ2-1 TRBD2 TRBV9 CASRVLSSGGYNEQFF TGTGCCAGCAGAGTTCTCTCTAGCGGGGGCTACAATGAGCAGTTCTTC
few TRBJ2-3 - TRBV30 CAWSTGGDTQYF TGTGCCTGGAGTACCGGGGGCGATACGCAGTATTTT
- TRBJ2-2 - TRBV11-3 CASNPGTWKTGELFF TGTGCCAGCAATCCCGGGACTTGGAAAACCGGGGAGCTGTTTTTT
- TRBJ2-3 - TRBV30 CAWSQGVTQYF TGTGCCTGGAGTCAAGGGGTTACGCAGTATTTT
few TRBJ2-1 - TRBV7-8 CASSLGGAHYNEQFF TGTGCCAGCAGCTTAGGAGGGGCTCATTACAATGAGCAGTTCTTC
- TRBJ2-1 - TRBV4-3 CASGDHGAGEQFF TGCGCCAGCGGGGATCACGGGGCGGGTGAGCAGTTCTTC
- TRBJ2-5 - TRBV2 CASSVDRETQYF TGTGCCAGCAGTGTGGACCGAGAGACCCAGTACTTC
- TRBJ2-7 TRBD2 TRBV30 CAWSAGLGGPSYEQYF TGTGCCTGGAGTGCGGGACTAGGGGGACCCTCCTACGAGCAGTACTTC
- TRBJ2-5 - TRBV7-2 CASSLGHQETQYF TGTGCCAGCAGCTTAGGGCACCAAGAGACCCAGTACTTC
- TRBJ2-1 TRBD1 TRBV30 CAWSVGGQYNEQFF TGTGCCTGGAGTGTAGGGGGACAGTACAATGAGCAGTTCTTC
- TRBJ2-3 TRBD2 TRBV4-3 CASSQDTGGADTQYF TGCGCCAGCAGCCAAGATACCGGGGGGGCAGATACGCAGTATTTT
- TRBJ2-5 - TRBV5-6 CASSLEGVQETQYF TGTGCCAGCAGCTTGGAAGGGGTCCAAGAGACCCAGTACTTC
- TRBJ2-1 - TRBV30 CAWSVRNEQFF TGTGCCTGGAGTGTACGGAATGAGCAGTTCTTC
- TRBJ1-4 - TRBV11-2 CASSLKPTPDLNEKLFF TGTGCCAGCAGCTTGAAGCCCACACCGGACCTTAATGAAAAACTGTTTTTT
- TRBJ2-7 TRBD1 TRBV7-2 CASSQNDRGEQYF TGTGCCAGCAGCCAAAACGACAGGGGAGAGCAGTACTTC
few TRBJ2-1 TRBD1 TRBV2 CASNDRGPNEQFF TGTGCCAGCAATGACAGGGGGCCCAATGAGCAGTTCTTC
- TRBJ1-2 - TRBV20-1 CSAPGSYGYTF TGCAGTGCCCCAGGTTCCTATGGCTACACCTTC
- TRBJ1-5 TRBD1 TRBV7-2 CASSSGQGENQPQHF TGTGCCAGCAGCTCCGGACAGGGGGAAAATCAGCCCCAGCATTTT
- TRBJ2-5 - TRBV23-1 CASSPGYAQETQYF TGCGCCAGCAGTCCGGGGTACGCCCAAGAGACCCAGTACTTC
- TRBJ2-1 TRBD2 TRBV30 CAWSGWVAGASDEQFF TGTGCCTGGAGTGGGTGGGTAGCGGGGGCCTCGGATGAGCAGTTCTTC
few TRBJ2-7 - TRBV5-1 CASSYPGTPYEQYF TGCGCCAGCAGCTACCCCGGGACACCCTACGAGCAGTACTTC
- TRBJ2-7 - TRBV2 CASSQGYEQYF TGTGCCAGCAGTCAGGGGTACGAGCAGTACTTC
- TRBJ1-1 - TRBV2 CASSGSGTEAFF TGTGCCAGCAGTGGGTCGGGCACTGAAGCTTTCTTT
- TRBJ2-2 - TRBV18 CASSAQLAGTGELFF TGTGCCAGCTCTGCACAGCTGGCAGGCACCGGGGAGCTGTTTTTT
- TRBJ1-6 TRBD1 TRBV4-1 CASSLISTGTGERVYNSPLHF TGCGCCAGCAGCCTGATATCAACCGGGACAGGGGAAAGAGTTTATAATTCACCCCTCCACTTT
- TRBJ2-3 - TRBV21-1 CASSKGDRRSTDTQYF TGTGCCAGCAGCAAGGGGGACAGGAGGAGCACAGATACGCAGTATTTT
few TRBJ2-6 - TRBV10-3 CAIRGSSGANVLTF TGTGCCATCAGAGGGTCTTCTGGGGCCAACGTCCTGACTTTC
- TRBJ1-2 - TRBV4-3 CASSQDLQLANYGYTF TGCGCCAGCAGCCAAGATCTTCAGTTAGCTAACTATGGCTACACCTTC
- TRBJ2-1 - TRBV7-9 CASREGADEQFF TGTGCCAGCAGGGAGGGGGCCGATGAGCAGTTCTTC
- TRBJ2-5 - TRBV7-9 CASSIAGGTEYF TGTGCCAGCAGCATTGCAGGGGGGACCGAGTACTTC
once TRBJ1-2 TRBD1 TRBV5-4 CASSREGTGVANYGYTF TGTGCCAGCAGCAGAGAAGGGACAGGGGTAGCTAACTATGGCTACACCTTC
few TRBJ2-1 TRBD1 TRBV6-1 CASSETPGQGYNEQFF TGTGCCAGCAGTGAAACACCGGGACAGGGGTACAATGAGCAGTTCTTC
- TRBJ2-5 - TRBV29-1 CSAAGAQETQYF TGCAGCGCCGCGGGGGCCCAAGAGACCCAGTACTTC
- TRBJ1-1 TRBD1 TRBV19 CASTGGDRAEAFF TGTGCCAGTACCGGGGGGGACAGGGCTGAAGCTTTCTTT
once TRBJ1-2 TRBD1 TRBV19 CASGGTGTIINYGYTF TGTGCCAGTGGAGGGACAGGGACCATAATTAACTATGGCTACACCTTC
- TRBJ2-7 - TRBV29-1 CSVEGHNYEQYF TGCAGCGTTGAGGGGCATAACTACGAGCAGTACTTC
- TRBJ1-6 - TRBV4-1 CASSQGAADESSYNSPLHF TGCGCCAGCAGCCAAGGGGCAGCCGACGAGAGCTCCTATAATTCACCCCTCCACTTT
once TRBJ2-7 - TRBV6-5 CASSYSRGEQYF TGTGCCAGCAGTTACTCGCGGGGCGAGCAGTACTTC
- TRBJ2-5 TRBD2 TRBV7-2 CASSPGGAWFETQYF TGTGCCAGCAGCCCGGGGGGGGCCTGGTTCGAGACCCAGTACTTC
- TRBJ2-2 TRBD1 TRBV10-3 CAISESGTANTGELFF TGTGCCATCAGTGAGTCCGGGACAGCGAACACCGGGGAGCTGTTTTTT
- TRBJ2-6 - TRBV7-9 CASSSEGSGANVLTF TGTGCCAGCAGCTCCGAGGGGTCTGGGGCCAACGTCCTGACTTTC
few TRBJ1-1 - TRBV29-1 CSGSDSTEAFF TGCAGCGGATCGGACAGCACTGAAGCTTTCTTT
few TRBJ2-4 TRBD1 TRBV5-1 CASSPDGQGIQYF TGCGCCAGCAGCCCGGATGGACAGGGGATTCAGTACTTC
- TRBJ1-2 TRBD1 TRBV30 CAWPNTGEGGYTF TGTGCCTGGCCCAACACAGGGGAGGGTGGCTACACCTTC
- TRBJ2-2 TRBD1 TRBV14 CASSRDRGWTGELFF TGTGCCAGCAGCCGAGACAGGGGATGGACCGGGGAGCTGTTTTTT
few TRBJ1-2 - TRBV29-1 CSVGPGNYGYTF TGCAGCGTTGGTCCAGGGAACTATGGCTACACCTTC